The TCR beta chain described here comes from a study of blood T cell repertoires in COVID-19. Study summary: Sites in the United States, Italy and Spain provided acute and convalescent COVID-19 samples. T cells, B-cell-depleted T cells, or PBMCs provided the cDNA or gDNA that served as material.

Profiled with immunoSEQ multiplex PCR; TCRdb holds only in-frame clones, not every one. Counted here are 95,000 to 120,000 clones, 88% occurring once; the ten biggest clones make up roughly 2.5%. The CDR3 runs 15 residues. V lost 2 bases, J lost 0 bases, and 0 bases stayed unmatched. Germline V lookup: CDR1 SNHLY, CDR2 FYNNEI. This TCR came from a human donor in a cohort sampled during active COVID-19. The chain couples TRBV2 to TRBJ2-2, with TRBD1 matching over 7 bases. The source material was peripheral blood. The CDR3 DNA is TGTGCCAGCAGTGAACAGGGGGCGAACACCGGGGAGCTGTTTTTT. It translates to CASSEQGANTGELFF.